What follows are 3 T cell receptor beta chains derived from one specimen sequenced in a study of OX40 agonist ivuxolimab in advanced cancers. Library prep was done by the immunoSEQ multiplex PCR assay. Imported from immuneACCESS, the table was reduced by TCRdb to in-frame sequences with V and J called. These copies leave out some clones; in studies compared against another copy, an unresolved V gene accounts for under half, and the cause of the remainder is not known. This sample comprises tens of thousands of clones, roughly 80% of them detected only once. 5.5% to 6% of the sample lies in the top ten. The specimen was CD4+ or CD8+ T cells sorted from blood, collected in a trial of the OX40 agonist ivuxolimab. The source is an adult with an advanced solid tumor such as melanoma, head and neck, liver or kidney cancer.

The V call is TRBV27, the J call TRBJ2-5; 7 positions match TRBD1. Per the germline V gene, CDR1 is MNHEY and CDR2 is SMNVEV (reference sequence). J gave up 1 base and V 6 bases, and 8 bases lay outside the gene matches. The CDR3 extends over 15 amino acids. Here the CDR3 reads CASRAPGTAQETQYF. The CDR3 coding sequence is TGTGCCAGCAGGGCACCGGGGACAGCCCAAGAGACCCAGTACTTC.

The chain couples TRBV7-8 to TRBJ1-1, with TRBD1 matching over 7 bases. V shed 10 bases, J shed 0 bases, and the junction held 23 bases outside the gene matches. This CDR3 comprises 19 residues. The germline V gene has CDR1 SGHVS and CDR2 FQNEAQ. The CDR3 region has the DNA TGTGCCACCAGGGGGAAGACTTTCCTCCCTGGGCGGGTGAACACTGAAGCTTTCTTT. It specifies CATRGKTFLPGRVNTEAFF.

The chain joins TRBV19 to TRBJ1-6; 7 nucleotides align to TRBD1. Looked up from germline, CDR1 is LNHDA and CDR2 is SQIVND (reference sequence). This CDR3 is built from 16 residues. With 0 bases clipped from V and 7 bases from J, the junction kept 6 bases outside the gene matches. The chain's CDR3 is CASSIDLTGANSPLHF. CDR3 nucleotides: TGTGCCAGTAGTATAGACCTCACAGGGGCGAATTCACCCCTCCACTTT. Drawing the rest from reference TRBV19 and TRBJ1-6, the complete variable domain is DGGITQSPKYLFRKEGQNVTLSCEQNLNHDAMYWYRQDPGQGLRLIYYSQIVNDFQKGDIAEGYSVSREKKESFPLTVTSAQKNPTAFYLCASSIDLTGANSPLHFGNGTRLTVT.